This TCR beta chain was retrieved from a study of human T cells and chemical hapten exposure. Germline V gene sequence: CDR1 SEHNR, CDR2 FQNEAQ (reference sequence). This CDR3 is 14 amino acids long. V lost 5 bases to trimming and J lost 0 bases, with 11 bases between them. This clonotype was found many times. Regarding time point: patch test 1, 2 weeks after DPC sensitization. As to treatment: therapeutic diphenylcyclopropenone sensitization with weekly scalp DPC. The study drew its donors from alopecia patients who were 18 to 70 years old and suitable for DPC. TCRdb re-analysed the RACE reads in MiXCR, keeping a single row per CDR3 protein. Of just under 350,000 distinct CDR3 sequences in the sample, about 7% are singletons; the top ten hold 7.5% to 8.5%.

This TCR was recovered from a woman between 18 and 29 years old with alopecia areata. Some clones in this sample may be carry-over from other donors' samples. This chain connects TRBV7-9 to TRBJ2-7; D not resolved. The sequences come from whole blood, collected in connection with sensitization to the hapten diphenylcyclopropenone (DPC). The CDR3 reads CASSPLLDSYEQYF. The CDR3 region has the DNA TGTGCCAGCAGCCCCCTTCTAGACTCCTACGAGCAGTACTTC.